Each of the 18 T cell receptor beta chains below was sequenced from the same sample in a study of regulatory T cells in long-lasting Graves disease. Relying on iRepertoire HTBI primers and Arm-PCR of CDR3 regions, the team built TCR beta libraries. Via MiXCR, TCRdb re-called the multiplex PCR reads, giving one row per CDR3 protein. The table records approximately 300,000 distinct CDR3 sequences, over 15% of them present only once. Indicated time point: newly diagnosed GD, antithyroid drugs for less than 3 months. After RNA was extracted from PBMCs, the TCR library was made from it. The source material was peripheral blood mononuclear cells (PBMCs), sampled at new diagnosis, from a patient treated with antithyroid drugs. These receptors were collected from a female donor with Graves disease.

A word on this clonotype: A single base separates this from a much larger clone, so it may be a read error. CDR3 residues: CAGSPSGQGGETQYF. For the CDR3, the DNA is TGCGCCGGCAGCCCTTCTGGACAGGGCGGGGAGACCCAGTACTTC. The chain carries TRBV4-1 and TRBJ2-5; 8 bases are a match to TRBD1. Germline V gene lookup returns CDR1 MGHRA and CDR2 YSYEKL. CDR3 length: 15 amino acids.

This clonotype was recorded once. A single base separates this from a much larger clone, so it may be a read error. The chain uses TRBV2 and TRBJ2-1, with 9 bases fitting TRBD1. From germline, CDR1 is SNHLY and CDR2 FYNNEI. There are 14 residues in the CDR3. The CDR3 nucleotides read TGTGCCAGCGGGGACAGGGCAACCTACAATGAGCAGCTCTTC. Translating it yields CASGDRATYNEQLF.

The table lists this clonotype with many counts. This chain joins TRBV28 and TRBJ1-6; maybe TRBD1 (5 bases). This CDR3 is 16 amino acids long. Germline values: CDR1 MDHEN, CDR2 SYDVKM. The germline V and J ends were trimmed by 6 bases and 9 bases, with 21 bases remaining between them. The chain's CDR3 is CASSVMLGEAASPLHF. The CDR3 DNA follows: TGTGCCAGCAGCGTAATGTTGGGGGAGGCGGCTTCACCCCTCCACTTT.

This clonotype was recorded many times. V and J are TRBV27 and TRBJ2-5; 7 nucleotides align to TRBD2. The germline gives CDR1 MNHEY, CDR2 SMNVEV (reference sequence). This CDR3 region has 17 residues. Losses at the gene ends were 0 bases for V and 5 bases for J; bases not matched to a gene: 12. The CDR3 loop is CASSLSSGGKKQETQYF. The CDR3 DNA reads TGTGCCAGCAGTTTATCGTCCGGGGGGAAAAAACAGGAGACCCAGTACTTC.

The table lists this clonotype with many counts. The chain is built from TRBV27 and TRBJ1-2, with a weak D call TRBD1 (5 bases). This CDR3 is 14 amino acids long. CDR1 MNHEY and CDR2 SMNVEV come from the germline V gene (reference sequence). V was shortened by 6 bases and J by 3 bases, with 14 bases between the two germline ends. DNA for the CDR3: TGTGCCAGCAGACGGGCGGGGGGGGACTATGGCTACACCTTC. This translates into CASRRAGGDYGYTF.

At least ten counts were recorded for this clonotype. V and J are TRBV9 and TRBJ2-2; D remains ambiguous. Trimming stripped 2 bases from V and 6 bases from J, with 5 bases between. CDR3 length: 12 residues. Germline assignment: CDR1 SGDLS and CDR2 YYNGEE. The CDR3, as DNA: TGTGCCAGCAGCGTGAGTCCCGGGGAGCTGTTTTTT. Residues: CASSVSPGELFF.

V usage is TRBV5-1 and J usage is TRBJ2-1; tentatively, D is TRBD1 or TRBD2 (6 bases each). The V and J ends lost 6 bases and 9 bases respectively, with 19 bases between them. This CDR3 region has 14 residues. Looked up from germline, CDR1 is SGHRS and CDR2 is YFSETQ. The CDR3 DNA reads TGCGCCAGCATTCGAGAGGTGGAGGGGGGTGAGCAGTTCTTC. It encodes CASIREVEGGEQFF.

This clonotype has a count of ten or more. V usage is TRBV6-1 and J usage is TRBJ2-2; the D is unclear. Germline V gene lookup returns CDR1 MNHNS and CDR2 SASEGT. The CDR3 spans 13 residues. The ends were cut back, 6 bases at V and 6 bases at J, with 11 bases in the middle. The CDR3 spells CASSERESGELFF. In nucleotides, the CDR3 is TGTGCCAGCAGCGAAAGGGAATCCGGGGAGCTGTTTTTT.

V is TRBV2 and J is TRBJ2-1; tentative D call: TRBD1 (5 bases). Germline V gives CDR1 SNHLY, CDR2 FYNNEI. The CDR3 is made up of 12 amino acids. V dropped 7 bases and J dropped 6 bases, with 10 bases sitting between them. The CDR3, as DNA: TGTGCCAGCACAGGGTACGGCAATGAGCAGTTCTTC. Translation gives CASTGYGNEQFF.

Many counts were recorded for this clonotype. The chain uses TRBV7-8 and TRBJ2-5; D gene uncertain. The CDR3 covers 12 residues. Germline values: CDR1 SGHVS, CDR2 FQNEAQ. With 4 bases removed from V and 4 bases from J, the gap between germline ends came to 7 bases. The CDR3 DNA is TGTGCCAGCAGCTCCGCCTTAGAGACCCAGTACTTC. Translated: CASSSALETQYF.

The chain has TRBV5-1 and TRBJ2-5; 9 bases are a match to TRBD2. From germline, CDR1 is SGHRS and CDR2 YFSETQ. With 0 bases clipped from V and 2 bases from J, the junction kept 8 bases outside the gene matches. The CDR3 totals 17 residues. The CDR3 DNA reads as TGCGCCAGCAGCTTGGATCCTAGCGGGACGTCGCAAGAGACCCAGTACTTC. It encodes CASSLDPSGTSQETQYF.

This clonotype has at least ten counts. V gene TRBV18 combines with J gene TRBJ1-4; maybe TRBD1 (5 bases). This CDR3 is 14 amino acids long. The V gene lost 6 bases and the J gene lost 5 bases, with 13 bases spanning the gap. The germline gives CDR1 KGHSH, CDR2 LQKENI. The CDR3 bases are TGTGCCAGCTCCCCAACAGGACCGAATGAAAAACTGTTTTTT. This gives the protein CASSPTGPNEKLFF.

This clonotype was observed at least ten times. The V call is TRBV10-1, the J call TRBJ2-2; D call uncertain. Trimming cost V 4 bases and J 6 bases, with 15 bases left between them. Germline CDR1 reads WNHNN; CDR2 reads SYGVQD (reference sequence). The CDR3 length is 15 residues. CDR3 region: CASSGRKSGPGELFF. CDR3 bases: TGCGCCAGCAGTGGTAGGAAATCCGGCCCCGGGGAGCTGTTTTTT.

The rearrangement uses TRBV6-1 and TRBJ1-1; the D gene is possibly TRBD1 (6 bases). Trimming removed 2 bases at V and 5 bases at J, with 15 bases between. The germline V gene encodes CDR1 MNHNS and CDR2 SASEGT. CDR3 length: 15 amino acids. This chain's CDR3 is CASSEKSAGATEAFF. CDR3 bases: TGTGCCAGCAGTGAAAAATCGGCGGGGGCTACTGAAGCTTTCTTT.

There are a few counts of this clonotype. An end of the junction differs from the germline gene, which may be a read error. V and J are TRBV3-1 and TRBJ1-2; D perhaps matches TRBD1 (5 bases). The CDR3 has 14 residues. Germline assignment: CDR1 LGHDT and CDR2 YNNKEL (reference sequence). As DNA, the CDR3 is TGTGCCGGCAGCCGAGCCCCGCAGGGCGATGGCTACACCTTC. It codes for CAGSRAPQGDGYTF.

This clonotype was detected ten times or more. V and J are TRBV27 and TRBJ2-6, with D unresolved. Trimming removed 3 bases from V and 0 bases from J, with 9 bases in between. Germline CDR1 and CDR2: MNHEY and SMNVEV (reference sequence). This CDR3 is built from 16 residues. This CDR3 is CASSFDGNSGANVLTF. The CDR3 DNA reads as TGTGCCAGCAGTTTTGACGGAAACTCTGGGGCCAACGTCCTGACTTTC.

V gene TRBV20-1 combines with J gene TRBJ2-6; D not certain. This CDR3 has 11 amino acids. CDR1 and CDR2 from the germline V gene are DFQATT and SNEGSKA (reference sequence). CDR3 DNA: TGCAGCGCCCAGGGGGCCAACGTCCTGACTTTC. It yields the protein CSAQGANVLTF.

The chain joins TRBV29-1 to TRBJ1-1; D call uncertain. The length of the CDR3 is 10 residues. CDR1 and CDR2 (germline): SQVTM, ANQGSEA. V lost 7 bases to trimming and J lost 1 base, with 4 bases between them. CDR3 sequence: CSARNTEAFF. CDR3 bases: TGCAGCGCCCGGAACACTGAAGCTTTCTTT.